This is a list of T cell receptor beta chains from one sample in a study of blood T cell repertoires in COVID-19. Assay used: immunoSEQ multiplex PCR; TCRdb lists only in-frame clones, some missing. The table includes under 400,000 clones, around 90% detected once. Sequenced material: peripheral blood. These receptors were obtained from a woman aged 55 to 70 with COVID-19, enrolled during active disease. The CDR3 runs from the conserved cysteine through the conserved F or W. Not all rows give a size; the values are once, few, many and, for expanded clones, a class.

TRBJ1-4 | TRBV28 | . | CASSSAAGASNEKLFF
TRBJ2-2 | TRBV9 | . | CASSVAGELFF
TRBJ1-4 | TRBV11-2 | . | CASSAPTGGNEKLFF
TRBJ1-2 | TRBV28 | once | CASSAGNYGYTF
TRBJ1-4 | TRBV5-1 | . | CASSLRDRDEKLFF
TRBJ1-3 | TRBV2 | . | CASSEVAVWGNTIYF
TRBJ1-2 | TRBV6-1 | . | CASSEVLFVNYGYTF
TRBJ1-2 | TRBV29-1 | . | CLTTGSDYGYTF
TRBJ1-3 | TRBV7-6 | . | CASSLGSFSGNTIYF
TRBJ1-1 | TRBV7-2 | . | CASSLTGAWNTEAFF
TRBJ1-1 | TRBV7-2 | . | CASSLAYRDRVRGTEAFF
TRBJ2-3 | TRBV5-1 | . | CASSLDASVTDTQYF
TRBJ1-5 | TRBV6-5 | . | CASREGPTNQPQHF
TRBJ1-2 | TRBV2 | . | CASSEARDNYGYTF
TRBJ1-6 | TRBV28 | . | CASSSRTGGNSPLHF
TRBJ2-7 | TRBV18 | . | CASSPPGQGFEQYF
TRBJ1-5 | TRBV5-1 | . | CASSPGWNNQPQHF
TRBJ2-5 | TRBV18 | few | CATGQGMAETQYF
TRBJ2-4 | TRBV7-2 | . | CASSLDGLAKNIQYF
TRBJ1-1 | TRBV24-1 | once | CATSGTGADTEAFF
TRBJ1-6 | TRBV6-1 | once | CAIGGFGNSPLHF
TRBJ1-1 | TRBV5-4 | . | CASSSTGFTEAFF
TRBJ2-3 | TRBV10-2 | once | CASSETDPRPDTQYF
TRBJ1-1 | TRBV6-4 | . | CASSDDRNTEAFF
TRBJ1-1 | TRBV6-5 | . | CASSRQGEAFF
TRBJ1-1 | TRBV7-9 | . | CASSLVGRDTEAFF
TRBJ1-5 | TRBV12-3/TRBV12-4 | . | CASDRVNQPQHF
TRBJ1-2 | TRBV19 | . | CASSIVGQSYGYTF
TRBJ1-1 | TRBV7-9 | few | CASSQGVNTEAFF
TRBJ1-3 | TRBV27 | . | CASSRGITGNTIYF
TRBJ2-7 | TRBV30 | . | CAWSRAAQGRTYEQYF
TRBJ1-1 | TRBV6-4 | . | CASSAPTGNTEAFF
TRBJ2-7 | TRBV7-9 | . | CASSLSGQAYEQYF
TRBJ1-1 | TRBV10-1 | . | CASSLGRWRGSAEAFF
TRBJ2-1 | TRBV3-1/TRBV3-2 | once | CASSPQGRRYNEQFF
TRBJ1-2 | TRBV27 | . | CASSFPGGNGYTF
TRBJ1-2 | TRBV3-1/TRBV3-2 | . | CASSLGGQDNNYGYTF
TRBJ1-2 | TRBV6-5 | . | CASSSRRQAYGYTF
TRBJ1-6 | TRBV3-1/TRBV3-2 | . | CASSQARGWNSPLHF
TRBJ2-1 | TRBV6-5 | . | CASSMGAPGGEQFF
TRBJ1-4 | TRBV15 | . | CATSRDWGAGNEKLFF
TRBJ1-2 | TRBV9 | . | CASSVGGSSGLGYTF
TRBJ1-2 | TRBV14 | . | CASSQGSSRTKKDGYTF
TRBJ1-1 | TRBV5-1 | . | CASSPGVMNTEAFF
TRBJ1-6 | TRBV6-5 | . | CATRGPDDNSPLHF
TRBJ2-5 | TRBV4-1 | . | CASSQGIPGTVQETQYF
TRBJ1-6 | TRBV4-1 | . | CASSQGETGTRALHF
TRBJ1-2 | TRBV6-6 | . | CASSSLAGALRNGYTF
TRBJ2-7 | TRBV7-9 | . | CASSLVTVKYEQYF
TRBJ1-1 | TRBV25-1 | . | CASRGQGRTEAFF
TRBJ1-1 | TRBV7-2 | few | CASSLGGYDTEAFF
TRBJ2-2 | TRBV6-6 | once | CASRPGQGILSELFF
TRBJ2-1 | TRBV9 | . | CASSVAGAGPYNEQFF
TRBJ2-3 | TRBV5-1 | . | CASSLLGQGADTQYF